The 27 T cell receptor beta chains given below trace back to one sample, sequenced in a study of T-cell memory formation after mild COVID-19. TCRdb passed the 5' RACE reads through MiXCR, listing each CDR3 protein once. The sample consists of some 450,000 distinct CDR3 sequences, roughly 18% of them appearing once. The material sequenced was PBMCs or a T cell subset sorted from them (not recorded which). The receptors derive from a man between 18 and 29 years old who had mild COVID-19 (a few samples of this study predate the infection). Cell type and time point are not known.

The chain employs TRBV4-3 and TRBJ2-7; a possible D gene is TRBD2 (5 bases). The CDR3 spans 14 residues. The germline V and J ends were trimmed by 1 base and 6 bases, with 13 bases remaining between them. Germline values: CDR1 LGHNA, CDR2 YSLEER. CDR3 amino acids: CASSQGGSEGEQYV. The CDR3 DNA reads as TGCGCCAGCAGCCAAGGAGGGAGTGAAGGCGAGCAGTACGTC.

This clonotype was counted once. The V gene is TRBV6-5, the J gene TRBJ2-1, with TRBD1 matching over 10 bases. The germline gives CDR1 MNHEY, CDR2 SVGAGI. This CDR3 spans 15 amino acids. V gave up 6 bases and J gave up 8 bases; unmatched junction bases: 10. The CDR3 DNA is TGTGCCAGCAGCCCTGACAGGGGGCCGGGCGATGAGCAGTTCTTC. Encoded protein: CASSPDRGPGDEQFF.

The chain combines TRBV2 with TRBJ2-3, with D uncertain. CDR1 and CDR2 from the germline V gene are SNHLY and FYNNEI. The CDR3 consists of 15 residues. Between the trimmed V and J ends, which lost 2 bases and 3 bases, there was a span of 12 bases. CDR3 loop: CASSEWVLGTDTQYF. The CDR3 DNA sequence: TGTGCCAGCAGTGAATGGGTGTTGGGAACAGATACGCAGTATTTT.

Points on this clonotype: An end of the junction does not agree with germline; a read error may underlie this. This chain links TRBV6-2 or TRBV6-3 with TRBJ2-5; D is unresolved. Germline CDR1 is MNHEY and CDR2 is SVGEGT. The CDR3 consists of 12 residues. The CDR3 DNA follows: TGTGCCAGCACCACCTTAGGACCGCAATTAGACTTC. Protein product: CASTTLGPQLDF.

The rearrangement uses TRBV12-5 and TRBJ2-2, with 8 nucleotides matching TRBD1. The germline CDR1 and CDR2 sequences are LGHNT and FRNRAP. The CDR3 is 16 amino acids. The V and J ends lost 3 bases and 4 bases, in that order; junction bases with no gene match: 7. The CDR3 DNA is TGTGCTAGTGGTTTTCCCGGACAGGGACTCACCGGGGAGCTGTTTTTT. This encodes CASGFPGQGLTGELFF.

This clonotype showed up just a few times. V and J are TRBV20-1 and TRBJ1-1; no clear D gene. The CDR3 totals 13 residues. The germline V gene encodes CDR1 DFQATT and CDR2 SNEGSKA (reference sequence). Trimming removed 4 bases from V and 1 base from J, with 10 bases in between. The CDR3: CSAKLWANTEAFF. The CDR3 DNA reads as TGCAGTGCTAAACTTTGGGCGAACACTGAAGCTTTCTTT.

This clonotype was counted once. V usage is TRBV20-1 and J usage is TRBJ1-3; no clear D. Trimming shortened V by 2 bases and J by 0 bases, and 11 bases separated the two germline ends. CDR1 and CDR2 (germline): DFQATT, SNEGSKA (reference sequence). CDR3 length equals 15 residues. CDR3 bases: TGCAGTGCTAGACAGCGGACCCGCTCTGGAAACACCATATATTTT. It specifies CSARQRTRSGNTIYF.

The gene calls are TRBV6-5 and TRBJ2-7; D possibly corresponds to TRBD1 (6 bases). This CDR3 comprises 13 residues. Looked up from germline, CDR1 is MNHEY and CDR2 is SVGAGI. The germline V and J ends were trimmed by 2 bases and 7 bases, with 12 bases remaining between them. CDR3 sequence reads: CASSYVGAGEQYF. DNA of the CDR3: TGTGCCAGCAGTTACGTGGGGGCTGGGGAGCAGTACTTC.

This clonotype was counted only a few times. CDR3 amino acids: CASSGVATNEKLFF. The CDR3 nucleotides are TGTGCCAGCAGCGGCGTTGCAACTAATGAAAAACTGTTTTTT. The gene calls are TRBV27 and TRBJ1-4; D remains unclear. Trimming took off 6 bases at V and 0 bases at J, with 8 bases between the two ends. The germline V gene has CDR1 MNHEY and CDR2 SMNVEV (reference sequence). CDR3 length: 14 residues.

This rearrangement joins TRBV6-6 to TRBJ2-3, with unresolved D. The CDR3 contains 14 residues. Per the germline V gene, CDR1 is MNHNY and CDR2 is SVGAGI (reference sequence). Deletions cut 4 bases from V and 5 bases from J, with 13 bases between. CDR3 bases: TGTGCCAGCAGTTTCGTAGGTTCGGTAGATACGCAGTATTTT. Its protein is CASSFVGSVDTQYF.

The chain has TRBV9 and TRBJ2-7; TRBD2 matches 10 bases. The CDR3 length is 15 residues. The ends lost 0 bases at V and 3 bases at J; junction bases unmatched: 3. Looked up from germline, CDR1 is SGDLS and CDR2 is YYNGEE. The CDR3 spells CASSVGASGGYEQYF. CDR3 DNA: TGTGCCAGCAGCGTAGGGGCTAGCGGGGGCTACGAGCAGTACTTC. The full variable domain, its missing parts supplied by reference TRBV9 and TRBJ2-7, is DSGVTQTPKHLITATGQRVTLRCSPRSGDLSVYWYQQSLDQGLQFLIQYYNGEERAKGNILERFSAQQFPDLHSELNLSSLELGDSALYFCASSVGASGGYEQYFGPGTRLTVT.

This clonotype was seen a handful of times. The rearrangement uses TRBV11-1 and TRBJ2-4; 10 bases agree with TRBD1. The CDR3 has 16 residues. Germline V lookup: CDR1 SGHAT, CDR2 FQDESV (reference sequence). The ends lost 3 bases at V and 3 bases at J; junction bases unmatched: 5. As DNA, the CDR3 is TGTGCCAGCAGCTTCCAGGGACAGGGGATCAAAAACATTCAGTACTTC. Amino acids: CASSFQGQGIKNIQYF.

This clonotype was seen more than once but under ten times. The J gene is TRBJ1-1, the V gene TRBV6-4; D unresolved. V gave up 3 bases and J gave up 1 base, with 6 bases separating them. From germline, CDR1 is MRHNA and CDR2 SNTAGT. The CDR3 length is 13 residues. CDR3 DNA sequence: TGTGCCAGCAGTGAATCGGAGAACACTGAAGCTTTCTTT. It is translated as CASSESENTEAFF.

The chain combines TRBV10-3 with TRBJ2-4; no reliable D call. The germline V gene has CDR1 ENHRY and CDR2 SYGVKD. V lost 4 bases to trimming and J lost 0 bases, with 19 bases between them. This CDR3 is 18 amino acids long. The CDR3 bases are TGTGCCATCAGTGCCGACCCTCCGTTGGAATTAGCCAAAAACATTCAGTACTTC. Amino acid sequence: CAISADPPLELAKNIQYF.

This clonotype was counted between two and nine times. The chain combines TRBV7-9 with TRBJ2-2; possible D gene TRBD1, 6 bases. Trimming removed 5 bases at V and 2 bases at J, with 9 bases between. Germline V lookup: CDR1 SEHNR, CDR2 FQNEAQ (reference sequence). The CDR3 length is 14 residues. CDR3 loop: CASSGQLNTGELFF. The DNA for the CDR3 is TGTGCCAGCAGCGGACAGTTAAACACCGGGGAGCTGTTTTTT.

This clonotype was observed at least ten times. The chain couples TRBV6-5 to TRBJ2-1; D gene ambiguous. The germline CDR1 and CDR2 sequences are MNHEY and SVGAGI. V gave up 9 bases and J gave up 5 bases, with 14 bases separating them. There are 13 residues in the CDR3. CDR3 coding DNA: TGTGCCAGTACCCCGGAAGGGCACAATGAGCAGTTCTTC. Translated, it gives CASTPEGHNEQFF.

This chain uses TRBV5-1 with TRBJ1-1; weak D call: TRBD1 (6 bases). Trimming took off 2 bases at V and 4 bases at J, with 12 bases between the two ends. The CDR3 spans 14 residues. CDR1 and CDR2 from the germline V gene are SGHRS and YFSETQ. The CDR3 nucleotides read TGCGCCAGCAGCTTACCACAGGGCAGCACTGAAGCTTTCTTT. As protein: CASSLPQGSTEAFF.

Turning to this clonotype: At one of its ends the junction is not consistent with the germline gene, which may arise from a read error. V usage is TRBV4-1 and J usage is TRBJ2-3; no reliable D call. The CDR3 is made up of 16 amino acids. CDR1 MGHRA and CDR2 YSYEKL come from the germline V gene. This CDR3 is CASSEERAGGTDTQYF. The DNA of the CDR3 is TGCGCCAGCAGCGAAGAACGGGCAGGTGGCACAGATACGCAGTATTTT.

This clonotype appeared many times. The chain uses TRBV25-1 and TRBJ2-5, with D unclear. In germline, CDR1 is MGHDK, CDR2 SYGVNS. V was clipped by 4 bases and J by 2 bases, with 11 bases between them. The CDR3 runs to 14 residues. CDR3 nucleotide sequence: TGTGCCAGCAGTGGTCGGGCAGGTCAAGAGACCCAGTACTTC. This codes for CASSGRAGQETQYF.

The CDR3 DNA follows: TGTGCCAGCAGCGGCCGACCGCCGCCCTACTATGGCTACACCTTC. Translating gives CASSGRPPPYYGYTF. J is TRBJ1-2 and V is TRBV9; D is unclear. The CDR3 has 15 residues. Per the germline V gene, CDR1 is SGDLS and CDR2 is YYNGEE. The V and J ends lost 3 bases and 3 bases respectively, with 15 bases between them.

There are a few counts of this clonotype. The gene calls are TRBV7-8 and TRBJ2-6; weak D call: TRBD2 (6 bases). Germline loops: CDR1 SGHVS, CDR2 FQNEAQ. Trimming removed 10 bases at V and 0 bases at J, with 19 bases between. This CDR3 has 17 amino acids. This CDR3 reads CATYRGEFSSGANVLTF. The CDR3 coding sequence is TGTGCCACCTATCGCGGGGAATTCAGCTCTGGGGCCAACGTCCTGACTTTC.

This clonotype appeared many times. V usage is TRBV24-1 and J usage is TRBJ2-1; 9 nucleotides line up with TRBD1. From germline, CDR1 is KGHDR and CDR2 SFDVKD. V lost 3 bases and J lost 8; bases outside the gene matches: 4. This CDR3 is 14 amino acids long. CDR3 in DNA: TGTGCCACCAGTGATGGGGACAGGGCGGATGAGCAGTTCTTC. As protein: CATSDGDRADEQFF.

This clonotype was picked up many times. This sequence joins TRBV7-2 and TRBJ2-1; 9 nucleotides line up with TRBD1. Trimming removed 5 bases from V and 6 bases from J; junction bases left unmatched: 8. The CDR3 spans 15 residues. Germline V gene sequence: CDR1 SGHTA, CDR2 FQGNSA. The CDR3 is CASSRDRDRANEQFF. The DNA of the CDR3 is TGTGCCAGCAGCCGTGACCGGGACAGGGCCAATGAGCAGTTCTTC.

V usage is TRBV3-1 and J usage is TRBJ2-7; TRBD2 matches 10 bases. Germline lookup yields CDR1 LGHDT and CDR2 YNNKEL (reference sequence). Trimming at V came to 0 bases and at J to 4 bases, leaving 3 bases not matched to a gene. This CDR3 has 15 residues. The CDR3 spells CASSQDLTSGYEQYF. The CDR3 DNA reads TGTGCCAGCAGCCAAGATCTGACTAGCGGGTACGAGCAGTACTTC.

This clonotype showed up just a few times. V is TRBV4-3 and J is TRBJ2-7; 9 nucleotides agree with TRBD1. The germline gives CDR1 LGHNA, CDR2 YSLEER. J gave up 6 bases and V 4 bases, and 10 bases lay outside the gene matches. This CDR3 has 15 residues. In DNA form, the CDR3 reads TGCGCCAGCAGCCTATTTACAGGGGGCGCATCCGAGCAGTACTTC. Translated, it gives CASSLFTGGASEQYF.

This clonotype occurred a few times. The chain carries TRBV20-1 and TRBJ1-5; D remains unclear. This CDR3 spans 14 amino acids. The V gene's germline CDR1 is DFQATT and CDR2 SNEGSKA (reference sequence). V gave up 7 bases and J gave up 0 bases, with 13 bases separating them. The CDR3 loop is CSVQARYSNQPQHF. In nucleotides, the CDR3 is TGCAGTGTTCAGGCGCGGTATAGCAATCAGCCCCAGCATTTT.

The rearrangement uses TRBV3-1 and TRBJ2-5; 8 nucleotides match TRBD2. V dropped 4 bases and J dropped 5; count of bases not matched to a gene: 12. Germline assignment: CDR1 LGHDT and CDR2 YNNKEL (reference sequence). The CDR3 extends over 16 amino acids. The CDR3 DNA sequence: TGTGCCAGCAGCCGATTCCGAGCGGGGGTTCTGGAGACCCAGTACTTC. The encoded protein is CASSRFRAGVLETQYF.